This T cell receptor (beta chain) stems from a study of beta chain features in type 1 diabetes. V lost 5 bases, J lost 2 bases, and 8 bases lay in between. The CDR3 has 13 residues. CDR1 and CDR2 from the germline V gene are SGHVS and FQNEAQ. The isolated RNA, all of it, was reverse transcribed, so expressed TCRB transcripts were what got sequenced. Using immunoSEQ multiplex PCR, the repertoire was profiled, and TCRdb retains in-frame clones only, with some absent. The table lists 350,000 to 450,000 clones, more than 13% of them singletons, with about 0.018% in the top ten. With respect to this clone: Antigen unknown.

Study-wide results and caveats: VDJ junctions from patients with type 1 diabetes contained fewer insertions and more deletions. Shorter TCRB CDR3s, moderately but significantly so, marked every one of the four CD4+ subsets in Type 1 diabetes patients.

Purities in excess of 95% were seen in all sorted populations. The chain combines TRBV7-8 with TRBJ2-3; no clear D. This TCR was sampled from a woman younger than 30 in good health. Sequencing used naive CD4+ T cells from blood. DNA of the CDR3: TGTGCCAGCAGCCCTACGAACACAGATACGCAGTATTTT. It codes for CASSPTNTDTQYF. Full variable domain (rest looked up from reference TRBV7-8 and TRBJ2-3): GAGVSQSPRYKVAKRGQDVALRCDPISGHVSLFWYQQALGQGPEFLTYFQNEAQLDKSGLPSDRFFAERPEGSVSTLKIQRTQQEDSAVYLCASSPTNTDTQYFGPGTRLTVL.